One and the same sample provided the 19 T cell receptor beta chains below, sequenced in a study of siplizumab effects on memory and regulatory T cells. Repertoires were generated with immunoSEQ multiplex PCR, while TCRdb's copy carries only in-frame clones and drops some. Of tens of thousands of clones listed, around nine tenths were seen once; the top ten hold 1.5% to 2%. Input material: Tregs sorted from blood. The receptors come from a human donor in good health.

J is TRBJ1-5 and V is TRBV27, with TRBD1 identical over 9 bases. This CDR3 is built from 15 residues. The germline V gene encodes CDR1 MNHEY and CDR2 SMNVEV (reference sequence). With 3 bases clipped from V and 4 bases from J, the junction kept 4 bases outside the gene matches. CDR3 sequence reads: CASSLGQGRNQPQHF. CDR3 bases: TGTGCCAGCAGTTTGGGACAGGGAAGGAATCAGCCCCAGCATTTT.

The chain joins TRBV25-1 to TRBJ2-3; TRBD2 aligns across 14 bases. Germline loops: CDR1 MGHDK, CDR2 SYGVNS. The V and J ends lost 4 bases and 5 bases, in that order; junction bases with no gene match: 5. This CDR3 region has 16 residues. DNA of the CDR3: TGTGCCAGCAGTGGGGGACTAGCGGGAGATTTAGATACGCAGTATTTT. As protein: CASSGGLAGDLDTQYF.

The chain has TRBV9 and TRBJ1-3, with D maybe TRBD1 (5 bases). The germline gives CDR1 SGDLS, CDR2 YYNGEE. There are 14 residues in the CDR3. The V gene lost 0 bases and the J gene lost 2 bases, with 6 bases spanning the gap. The CDR3 reads CASSVGGTGNTIYF. CDR3 DNA: TGTGCCAGCAGCGTAGGGGGGACTGGAAACACCATATATTTT.

This rearrangement joins TRBV5-5 to TRBJ2-1; no definite D call. The germline gives CDR1 SGHKS, CDR2 YYEKEE (reference sequence). The CDR3 totals 11 residues. Trimming left V 7 bases short and J 7 bases short, with 9 bases between. This CDR3 reads CASLNLNEQFF. DNA for the CDR3: TGTGCCAGCTTAAACCTTAATGAGCAGTTCTTC. The full variable domain, its missing parts supplied by reference TRBV5-5 and TRBJ2-1, is DAGVTQSPTHLIKTRGQQVTLRCSPISGHKSVSWYQQVLGQGPQFIFQYYEKEERGRGNFPDRFSARQFPNYSSELNVNALLLGDSALYLCASLNLNEQFFGPGTRLTVL.

The chain carries TRBV18 and TRBJ1-2; 8 bases match TRBD1. V gave up 6 bases and J gave up 3 bases; unmatched junction bases: 18. Germline CDR1 KGHSH, CDR2 LQKENI. The CDR3 runs 18 residues. The CDR3 reads CASSRTRTGSGLDYGYTF. The CDR3 DNA sequence: TGTGCCAGCTCTCGAACCAGGACAGGGAGCGGATTAGACTATGGCTACACCTTC.

V is TRBV5-1 and J is TRBJ2-3; TRBD2 matches at 11 bases. Germline-derived CDR1 and CDR2 are SGHRS and YFSETQ. The CDR3 covers 14 residues. Trimming cost V 4 bases and J 4 bases; bases outside gene matches: 2. This chain's CDR3 is CASSPSGRSDTQYF. In DNA form, the CDR3 reads TGCGCCAGCAGCCCTAGCGGGAGGTCAGATACGCAGTATTTT. Based on the CDR3 plus reference TRBV5-1 and TRBJ2-3, the full variable domain is KAGVTQTPRYLIKTRGQQVTLSCSPISGHRSVSWYQQTPGQGLQFLFEYFSETQRNKGNFPGRFSGRQFSNSRSEMNVSTLELGDSALYLCASSPSGRSDTQYFGPGTRLTVL.

This chain connects TRBV29-1 to TRBJ1-5; D remains unclear. Germline V CDR1 and CDR2: SQVTM, ANQGSEA. The CDR3 length is 13 residues. The germline V and J ends were trimmed by 5 bases and 4 bases, with 12 bases remaining between them. Here the CDR3 reads CSVLEGLNQPQHF. CDR3 coding DNA: TGCAGCGTTTTGGAGGGCCTGAATCAGCCCCAGCATTTT. Combining the CDR3 with reference TRBV29-1 and TRBJ1-5 gives the whole variable domain SAVISQKPSRDICQRGTSLTIQCQVDSQVTMMFWYRQQPGQSLTLIATANQGSEATYESGFVIDKFPISRPNLTFSTLTVSNMSPEDSSIYLCSVLEGLNQPQHFGDGTRLSIL.

CDR3 sequence: CASSSKTRLILAKNIQYF. The DNA for the CDR3 is TGTGCCAGCAGTTCAAAAACCCGACTTATTCTAGCCAAAAACATTCAGTACTTC. V gene TRBV28 combines with J gene TRBJ2-4, with unresolved D. The CDR3 loop spans 18 amino acids. Germline lookup yields CDR1 MDHEN and CDR2 SYDVKM. V lost 4 bases, J lost 0 bases, and 19 bases lay in between.

The gene calls are TRBV19 and TRBJ1-5; D may be TRBD1 (5 bases). Germline CDR1 reads LNHDA; CDR2 reads SQIVND (reference sequence). Deletions cut 6 bases from V and 2 bases from J, with 5 bases between. The CDR3 extends over 12 amino acids. The CDR3 protein is CASRQGNQPQHF. The CDR3 bases are TGTGCCAGTAGACAGGGCAATCAGCCCCAGCATTTT.

This clone came up once. The rearrangement links TRBV5-6 to TRBJ1-4; D might be TRBD1 (6 bases). The CDR3 covers 15 residues. Germline CDR1 SGHDT, CDR2 YYEEEE. Trimming took 2 bases from V and 4 from J, leaving 12 bases between them. The CDR3 region is CASSLLGQLNEKLFF. DNA of the CDR3: TGTGCCAGCAGCTTACTCGGACAGCTTAATGAAAAACTGTTTTTT. Full variable domain (outside the CDR3, taken from reference TRBV5-6 and TRBJ1-4): DAGVTQSPTHLIKTRGQQVTLRCSPKSGHDTVSWYQQALGQGPQFIFQYYEEEERQRGNFPDRFSGHQFPNYSSELNVNALLLGDSALYLCASSLLGQLNEKLFFGSGTQLSVL.

This chain connects TRBV30 to TRBJ2-2; unclear D gene. The V gene's germline CDR1 is GTSNPN and CDR2 SVGIG (reference sequence). The V end lost 5 bases, the J end lost 2 bases, and 12 bases lay between the germline ends. This CDR3 region has 14 residues. CDR3 coding DNA: TGTGCCTGGGCCCACTGGAGTAACACCGGGGAGCTGTTTTTT. This sequence encodes CAWAHWSNTGELFF.

The chain recombines TRBV19 with TRBJ1-2; no clear D gene. This CDR3 has 17 amino acids. Trimming stripped 6 bases from V and 2 bases from J, with 22 bases between. Germline CDR1 LNHDA, CDR2 SQIVND (reference sequence). CDR3 DNA sequence: TGTGCCAGTAGACCCACAAGCCTAGCTCGCAGAAACTATGGCTACACCTTC. This sequence encodes CASRPTSLARRNYGYTF.

The V call is TRBV29-1, the J call TRBJ1-1; D is uncertain. CDR1 is SQVTM, CDR2 ANQGSEA, per germline. The CDR3 is made up of 12 amino acids. Trimming took 5 bases from V and 8 from J, leaving 15 bases between them. CDR3 DNA: TGCAGCGTTATAGGGAGTTCCCCCGAAGCTTTCTTT. It translates to CSVIGSSPEAFF.

CDR3 loop: CASSLSKDLEQYF. The CDR3 coding sequence is TGTGCCAGCAGCTTATCCAAAGATCTCGAGCAGTACTTC. V gene TRBV7-8 combines with J gene TRBJ2-7, with unresolved D. Germline CDR1 and CDR2: SGHVS and FQNEAQ. V lost 2 bases, J lost 6 bases, and 11 bases lay in between. CDR3 size: 13 residues.

The chain recombines TRBV11-3 with TRBJ1-2; TRBD1 matches at 9 bases. V trimming: 4 bases; J trimming: 6 bases; junction bases outside the gene matches: 6. Germline V gene sequence: CDR1 SGHNT, CDR2 YENEEA. The CDR3 sequence is 14 residues long. In nucleotides, the CDR3 is TGTGCCAGCAGCTCCTGGACAGGGGCTAATGGCTACACCTTC. Translation gives CASSSWTGANGYTF.

The rearrangement links TRBV6-1 to TRBJ1-2; TRBD1 is a possible D gene (5 bases). This CDR3 comprises 15 residues. The ends were cut back, 0 bases at V and 8 bases at J, with 16 bases in the middle. From germline, CDR1 is MNHNS and CDR2 SASEGT. The CDR3 region has the DNA TGTGCCAGCAGTGAAGCGCGGAGGGCGAGGGGAGGCTACACCTTC. Its protein product is CASSEARRARGGYTF.

The rearrangement links TRBV6-1 to TRBJ1-1; D remains unclear. V was trimmed by 3 bases and J by 4 bases, leaving 12 bases between them. This CDR3 has 14 amino acids. Germline lookup yields CDR1 MNHNS and CDR2 SASEGT. The CDR3 sequence is CASSDRVEGTEAFF. The CDR3, as DNA: TGTGCCAGCAGTGATCGGGTGGAAGGCACTGAAGCTTTCTTT.

The chain has TRBV7-9 and TRBJ2-1; 8 bases agree with TRBD2. Germline CDR1 and CDR2: SEHNR and FQNEAQ (reference sequence). This CDR3 is built from 15 residues. The trim removed 0 bases at V and 2 bases at J, leaving 0 bases unmatched. DNA of the CDR3: TGTGCCAGCAGCTTAGCTAGCGGGACCTACAATGAGCAGTTCTTC. It is translated as CASSLASGTYNEQFF.

The CDR3 DNA sequence: TGTGCCAGCAGTCCCGGGACAGGGGTCGGGGCAACTAATGAAAAACTGTTTTTT. Encoded protein: CASSPGTGVGATNEKLFF. J is TRBJ1-4 and V is TRBV5-4, with 10 bases lining up with TRBD1. CDR1 is SGHNT, CDR2 YYREEE, per germline (reference sequence). J gave up 0 bases and V 5 bases, and 10 bases lay outside the gene matches. The CDR3 is 18 amino acids.